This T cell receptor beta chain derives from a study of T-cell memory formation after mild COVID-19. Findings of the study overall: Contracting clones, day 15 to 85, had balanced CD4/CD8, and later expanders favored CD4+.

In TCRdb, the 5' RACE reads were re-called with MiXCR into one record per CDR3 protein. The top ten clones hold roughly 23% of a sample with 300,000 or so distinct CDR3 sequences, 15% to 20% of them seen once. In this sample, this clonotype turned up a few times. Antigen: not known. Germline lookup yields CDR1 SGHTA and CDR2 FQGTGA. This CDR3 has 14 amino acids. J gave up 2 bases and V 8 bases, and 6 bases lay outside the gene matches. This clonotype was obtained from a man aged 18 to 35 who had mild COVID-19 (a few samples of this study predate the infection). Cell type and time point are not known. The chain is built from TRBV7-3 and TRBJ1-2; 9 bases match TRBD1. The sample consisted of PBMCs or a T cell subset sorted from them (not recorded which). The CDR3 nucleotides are TGTGCCAGCTGCCCCGGGACAGGGAACTATGGCTACACCTTC. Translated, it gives CASCPGTGNYGYTF.